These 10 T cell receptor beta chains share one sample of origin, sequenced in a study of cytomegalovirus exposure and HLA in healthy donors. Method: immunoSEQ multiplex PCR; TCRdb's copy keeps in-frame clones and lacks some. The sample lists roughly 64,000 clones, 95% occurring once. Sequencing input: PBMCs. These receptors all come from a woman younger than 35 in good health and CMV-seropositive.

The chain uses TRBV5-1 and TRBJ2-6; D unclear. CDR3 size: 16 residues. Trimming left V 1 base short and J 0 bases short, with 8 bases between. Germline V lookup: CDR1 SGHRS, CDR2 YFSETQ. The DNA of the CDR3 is TGCGCCAGCAGCTTGAGGAGAGACTCTGGGGCCAACGTCCTGACTTTC. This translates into CASSLRRDSGANVLTF.

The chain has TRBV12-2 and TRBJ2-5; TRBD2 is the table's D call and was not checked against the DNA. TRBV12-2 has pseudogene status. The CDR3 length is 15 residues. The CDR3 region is CASRQGTSGSETQYF. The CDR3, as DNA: TGTGCAAGTCGACAAGGGACTAGCGGGAGCGAGACCCAGTACTTC.

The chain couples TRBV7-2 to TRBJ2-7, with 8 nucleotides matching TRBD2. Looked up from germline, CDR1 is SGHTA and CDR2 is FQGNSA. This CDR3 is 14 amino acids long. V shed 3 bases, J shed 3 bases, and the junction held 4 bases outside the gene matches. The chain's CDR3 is CASSLNGGDYEQYF. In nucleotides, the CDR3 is TGTGCCAGCAGCTTGAACGGGGGGGACTACGAGCAGTACTTC. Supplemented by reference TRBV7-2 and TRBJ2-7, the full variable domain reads GAGVSQSPSNKVTEKGKDVELRCDPISGHTALYWYRQSLGQGLEFLIYFQGNSAPDKSGLPSDRFSAERTGGSVSTLTIQRTQQEDSAVYLCASSLNGGDYEQYFGPGTRLTVT.

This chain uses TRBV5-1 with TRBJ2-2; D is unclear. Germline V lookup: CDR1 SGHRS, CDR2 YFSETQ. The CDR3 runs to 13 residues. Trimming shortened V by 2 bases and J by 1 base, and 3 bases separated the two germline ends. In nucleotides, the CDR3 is TGCGCCAGCAGCTTACAGAACACCGGGGAGCTGTTTTTT. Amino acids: CASSLQNTGELFF.

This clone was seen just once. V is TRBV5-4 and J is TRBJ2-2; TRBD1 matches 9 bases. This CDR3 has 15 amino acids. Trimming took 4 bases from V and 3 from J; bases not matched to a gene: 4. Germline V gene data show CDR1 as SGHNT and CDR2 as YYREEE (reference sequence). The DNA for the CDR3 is TGTGCCAGCAGCCGGGGACAGGGATACACCGGGGAGCTGTTTTTT. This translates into CASSRGQGYTGELFF.

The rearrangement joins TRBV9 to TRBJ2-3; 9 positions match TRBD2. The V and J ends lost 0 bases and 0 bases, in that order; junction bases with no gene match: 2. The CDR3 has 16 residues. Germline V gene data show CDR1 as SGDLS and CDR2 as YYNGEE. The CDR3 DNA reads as TGTGCCAGCAGCGTAGAAGCGGGAGGAAGCACAGATACGCAGTATTTT. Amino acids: CASSVEAGGSTDTQYF.

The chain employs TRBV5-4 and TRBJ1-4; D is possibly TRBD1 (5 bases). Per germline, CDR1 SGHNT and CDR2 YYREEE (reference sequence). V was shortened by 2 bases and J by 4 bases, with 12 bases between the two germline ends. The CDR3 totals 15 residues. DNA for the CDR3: TGTGCCAGCAGCTTAGCGGGACCGAATAATGAAAAACTGTTTTTT. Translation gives CASSLAGPNNEKLFF.

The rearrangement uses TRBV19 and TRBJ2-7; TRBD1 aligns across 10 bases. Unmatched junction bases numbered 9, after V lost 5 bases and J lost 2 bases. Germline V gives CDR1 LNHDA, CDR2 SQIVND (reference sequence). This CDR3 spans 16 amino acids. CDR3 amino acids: CASSLRQGAPAYEQYF. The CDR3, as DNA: TGTGCCAGTAGTCTGCGACAGGGGGCCCCCGCCTACGAGCAGTACTTC.

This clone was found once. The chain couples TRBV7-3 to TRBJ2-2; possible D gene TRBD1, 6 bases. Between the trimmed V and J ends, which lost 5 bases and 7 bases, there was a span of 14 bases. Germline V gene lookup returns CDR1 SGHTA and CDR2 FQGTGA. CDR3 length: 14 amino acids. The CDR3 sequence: CASSPGTLLGELFF. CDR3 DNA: TGTGCCAGCAGCCCCGGGACATTGCTCGGGGAGCTGTTTTTT.

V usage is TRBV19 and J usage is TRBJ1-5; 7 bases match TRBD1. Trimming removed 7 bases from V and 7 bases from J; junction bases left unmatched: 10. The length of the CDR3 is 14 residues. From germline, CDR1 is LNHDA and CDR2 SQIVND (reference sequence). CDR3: CASTIYRGGQPQHF. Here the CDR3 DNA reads TGTGCCAGTACCATATACAGGGGAGGCCAGCCCCAGCATTTT. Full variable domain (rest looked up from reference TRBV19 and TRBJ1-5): DGGITQSPKYLFRKEGQNVTLSCEQNLNHDAMYWYRQDPGQGLRLIYYSQIVNDFQKGDIAEGYSVSREKKESFPLTVTSAQKNPTAFYLCASTIYRGGQPQHFGDGTRLSIL.